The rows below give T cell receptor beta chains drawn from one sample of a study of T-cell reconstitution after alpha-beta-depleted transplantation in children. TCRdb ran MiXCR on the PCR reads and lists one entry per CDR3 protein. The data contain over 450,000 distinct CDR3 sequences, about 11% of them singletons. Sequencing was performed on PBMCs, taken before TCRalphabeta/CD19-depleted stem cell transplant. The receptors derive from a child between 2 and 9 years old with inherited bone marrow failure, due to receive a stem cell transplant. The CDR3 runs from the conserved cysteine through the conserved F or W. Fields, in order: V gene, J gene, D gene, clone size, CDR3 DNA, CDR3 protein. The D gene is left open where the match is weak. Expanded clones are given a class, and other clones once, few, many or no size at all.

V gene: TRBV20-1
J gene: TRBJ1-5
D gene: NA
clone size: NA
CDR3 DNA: TGCAGTGCTAGAGACCCCAGGGCGCGGGGCAATCAGCCCCAGCATTTT
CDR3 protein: CSARDPRARGNQPQHF

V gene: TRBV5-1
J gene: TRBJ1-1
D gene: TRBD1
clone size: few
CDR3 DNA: TGCGCCAGCAGCTTGGCCCATATACGGACAGGGGGGAACACTGAAGCTTTCTTT
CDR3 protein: CASSLAHIRTGGNTEAFF

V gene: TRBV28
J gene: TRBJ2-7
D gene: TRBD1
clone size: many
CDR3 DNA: TGTGCCAGCAGGACAACCGGGACAGGGGGATACGAGCAGTACTTC
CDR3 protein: CASRTTGTGGYEQYF

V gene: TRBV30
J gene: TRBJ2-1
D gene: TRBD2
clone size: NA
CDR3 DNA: TGTGCCTGGAGTGTAGACAGCGGGAGGGCCCTAAATGAGCAGTTCTTC
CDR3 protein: CAWSVDSGRALNEQFF

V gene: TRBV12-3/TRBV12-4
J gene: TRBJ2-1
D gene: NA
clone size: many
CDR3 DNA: TGTGCCAGCAGGCCTCTGGGAAGCTCCTACAATGAGCAGTTCTTC
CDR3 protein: CASRPLGSSYNEQFF

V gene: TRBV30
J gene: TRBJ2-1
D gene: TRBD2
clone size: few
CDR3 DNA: TGTGCCTGGAGTGGGACTAGCAGTTCCAATGAGCAGTTCTTC
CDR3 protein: CAWSGTSSSNEQFF

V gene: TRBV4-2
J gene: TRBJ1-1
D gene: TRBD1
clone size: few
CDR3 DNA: TGTGCCAGCAGCCGTGACAGGGACCCGAGCGCTGAAGCTTTCTTT
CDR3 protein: CASSRDRDPSAEAFF

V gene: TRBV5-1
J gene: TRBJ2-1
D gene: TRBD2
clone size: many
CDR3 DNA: TGCGCCAGCAGCTTGGGATTGGGAGGGCCTTTTGGTGAGCAGTTCTTC
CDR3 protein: CASSLGLGGPFGEQFF

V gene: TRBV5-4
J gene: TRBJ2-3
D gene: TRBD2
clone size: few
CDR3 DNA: TGTGCCAGCAGCTTGCCAGCGGGGGGGACTACAGATACGCAGTATTTT
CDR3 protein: CASSLPAGGTTDTQYF

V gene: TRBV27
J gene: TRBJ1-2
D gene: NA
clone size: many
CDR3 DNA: TGTGCCAGCAGTCCCTTCACAGGGTACCATGGCTACACCTTC
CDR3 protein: CASSPFTGYHGYTF

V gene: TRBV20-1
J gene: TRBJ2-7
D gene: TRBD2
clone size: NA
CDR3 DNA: TGCAGTGCTAGAGACCCGCTAGCGGGATCCTCCTACGAGCAGTACTTC
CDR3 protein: CSARDPLAGSSYEQYF

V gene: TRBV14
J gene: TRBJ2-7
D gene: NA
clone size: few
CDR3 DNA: TGTGCCAGCAGCCAAGTTGGCGGGGTCCAGGAGCAGTACTTC
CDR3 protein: CASSQVGGVQEQYF

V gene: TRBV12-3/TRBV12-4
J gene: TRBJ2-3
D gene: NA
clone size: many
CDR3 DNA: TGTGCCAGCAGTTTCCCGGCGACAGATACGCAGTATTTT
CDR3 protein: CASSFPATDTQYF

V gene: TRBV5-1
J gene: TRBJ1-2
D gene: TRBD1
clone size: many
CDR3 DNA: TGCGCCAGCAGCGTACGAACAGGGGATGGCTACACCTTC
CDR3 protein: CASSVRTGDGYTF

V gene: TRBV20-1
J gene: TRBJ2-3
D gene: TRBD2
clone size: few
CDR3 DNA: TGCAGTGCCGACGGACTAGCGGGAGAAGGCACAGATACGCAGTATTTT
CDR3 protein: CSADGLAGEGTDTQYF

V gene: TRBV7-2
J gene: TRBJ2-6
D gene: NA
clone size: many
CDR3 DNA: TGTGCCAGCAGCTTAGTCAGCGCTGGGGCCAACGTCCTGACTTTC
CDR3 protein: CASSLVSAGANVLTF

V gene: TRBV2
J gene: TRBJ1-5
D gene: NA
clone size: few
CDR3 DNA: TGTGCCAGCAGTGACGTTGGGGGCAATCAGCCCCAGCATTTT
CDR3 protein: CASSDVGGNQPQHF

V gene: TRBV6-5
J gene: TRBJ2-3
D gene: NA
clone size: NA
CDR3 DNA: TGTGCCAGCAGTTACGACAGACTAACAGATACGCAGTATTTT
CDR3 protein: CASSYDRLTDTQYF

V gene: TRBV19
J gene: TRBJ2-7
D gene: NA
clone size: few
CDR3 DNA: TGTGCCAGTACCTTTGAGAGGGAGCAGTACTTC
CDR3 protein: CASTFEREQYF

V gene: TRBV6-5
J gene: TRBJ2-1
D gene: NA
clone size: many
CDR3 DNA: TGTGCCAGCAGTTACCGCTTGCGGGCGCAGCAGTTCTTC
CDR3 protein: CASSYRLRAQQFF

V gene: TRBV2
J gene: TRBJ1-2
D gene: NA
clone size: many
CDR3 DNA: TGTGCCAGCAGTGTTGGGACGGCACCGGGGTTTGGCTACACCTTC
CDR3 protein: CASSVGTAPGFGYTF

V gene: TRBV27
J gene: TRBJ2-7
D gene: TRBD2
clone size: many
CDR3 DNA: TGTGCCAGCAGAGGACTAGCGGGAGGTTGGGAGCAGTACTTC
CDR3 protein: CASRGLAGGWEQYF

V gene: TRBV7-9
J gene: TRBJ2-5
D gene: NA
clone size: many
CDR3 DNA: TGTGCCAGCAGCTTATCGTTGGAGGGGTTGGAAGAGACCCAGTACTTC
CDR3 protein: CASSLSLEGLEETQYF

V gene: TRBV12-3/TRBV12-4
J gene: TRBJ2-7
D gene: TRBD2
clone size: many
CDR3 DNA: TGTGCCAGCAGTCCAAAGCGGGGACGGCACTACGAGCAGTACTTC
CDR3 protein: CASSPKRGRHYEQYF

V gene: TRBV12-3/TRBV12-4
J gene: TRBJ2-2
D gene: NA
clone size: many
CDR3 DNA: TGTGCCAGCAGTTTAAGAGACAGTTACACCGGGGAGCTGTTTTTT
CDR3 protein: CASSLRDSYTGELFF

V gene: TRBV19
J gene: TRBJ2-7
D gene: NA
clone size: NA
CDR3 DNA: TGTGCCAGTAGTATAAGCGGAGGGGGAGAGCAGTACTTC
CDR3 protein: CASSISGGGEQYF

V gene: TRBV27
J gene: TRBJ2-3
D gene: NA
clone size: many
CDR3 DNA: TGTGCCAGCAGTTTAAGGCTTTCCACAGATACGCAGTATTTT
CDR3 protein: CASSLRLSTDTQYF

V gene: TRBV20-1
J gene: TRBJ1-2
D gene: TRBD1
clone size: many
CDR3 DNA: TGCAGTGCCCTCCGGGACAGGGCCGATGGCTACACCTTC
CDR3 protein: CSALRDRADGYTF

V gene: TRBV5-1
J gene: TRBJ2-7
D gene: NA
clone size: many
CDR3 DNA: TGCGCCAGCAGCCCCGCGAACTCCTACGAGCAGTACTTC
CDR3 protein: CASSPANSYEQYF

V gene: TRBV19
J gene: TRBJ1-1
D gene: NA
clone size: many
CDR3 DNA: TGTGCCAGTAGTATTTTGGGGACTGAAGCTTTCTTT
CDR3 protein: CASSILGTEAFF

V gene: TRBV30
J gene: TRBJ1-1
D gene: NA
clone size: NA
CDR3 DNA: TGTGCCTGGTCGGAGGACAGTCCCACTGAAGCTTTCTTT
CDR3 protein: CAWSEDSPTEAFF

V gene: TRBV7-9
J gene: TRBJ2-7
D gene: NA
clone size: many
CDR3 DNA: TGTGCCAGCAGCCCCCGAGGAGGGGGTACCTACGAGCAGTACTTC
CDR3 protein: CASSPRGGGTYEQYF

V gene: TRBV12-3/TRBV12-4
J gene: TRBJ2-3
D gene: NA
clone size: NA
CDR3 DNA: TGTGCCAGCAGTTCGGGCCGTTACACAGATACGCAGTATTTT
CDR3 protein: CASSSGRYTDTQYF

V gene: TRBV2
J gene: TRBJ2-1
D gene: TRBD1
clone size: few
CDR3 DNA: TGTGCCAGCAGGCTCGGACAGGGGGATAATGAGCAGTTCTTC
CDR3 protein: CASRLGQGDNEQFF

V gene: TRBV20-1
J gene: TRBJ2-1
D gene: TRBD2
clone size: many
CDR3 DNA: TGCAGCCCGAGACTAGCGGACTACAATGAGCAGTTCTTC
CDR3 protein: CSPRLADYNEQFF

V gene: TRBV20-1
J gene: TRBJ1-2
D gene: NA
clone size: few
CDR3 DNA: TGCAGTGCGGACCGGGAAGTGGGCCATGGCTACACCTTC
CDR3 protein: CSADREVGHGYTF

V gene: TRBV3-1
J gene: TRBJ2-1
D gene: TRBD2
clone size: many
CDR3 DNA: TGTGCCAGCAGCCAAGGGAATCTAGCGGGATATGAGCAGTTCTTC
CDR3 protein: CASSQGNLAGYEQFF

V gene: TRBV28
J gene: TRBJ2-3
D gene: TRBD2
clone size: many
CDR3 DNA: TGTGCCAGCAGATCCCAAGCGGGGGTGGATACGCAGTATTTT
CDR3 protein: CASRSQAGVDTQYF

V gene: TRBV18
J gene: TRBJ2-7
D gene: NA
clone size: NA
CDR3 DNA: TGTGCCAGCTCACCGACGGGTGGAAGAGAGAGCTCCTACGAGCAGTACTTC
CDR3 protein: CASSPTGGRESSYEQYF

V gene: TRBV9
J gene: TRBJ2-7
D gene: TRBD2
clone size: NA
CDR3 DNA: TGTGCCAGCAGCGAGGGGAGCGGGAGAGGATACGAGCAGTACTTC
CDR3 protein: CASSEGSGRGYEQYF

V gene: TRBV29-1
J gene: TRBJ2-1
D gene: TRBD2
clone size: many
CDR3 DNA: TGCAGCGTTGGGGGACTAGCGGGCGAAATCAATGAGCAGTTCTTC
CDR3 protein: CSVGGLAGEINEQFF

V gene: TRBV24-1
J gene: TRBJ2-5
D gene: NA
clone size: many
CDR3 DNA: TGTGCCACCAGTGATTCGGGGACCTCGGGAACCCAAGAGACCCAGTACTTC
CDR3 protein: CATSDSGTSGTQETQYF

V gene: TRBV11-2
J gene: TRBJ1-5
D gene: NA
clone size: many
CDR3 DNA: TGTGCCAGCAGCTTAGCCCCAGGGCATAGCAATCAGCCCCAGCATTTT
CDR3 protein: CASSLAPGHSNQPQHF

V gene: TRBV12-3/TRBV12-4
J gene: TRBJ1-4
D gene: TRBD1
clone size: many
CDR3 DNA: TGTGCCAGCAGCACACCCTGGGGACAGATTAATGAAAAACTGTTTTTT
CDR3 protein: CASSTPWGQINEKLFF

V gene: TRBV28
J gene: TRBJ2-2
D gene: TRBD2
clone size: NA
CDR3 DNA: TGTGCCAGCAGTTTTCGTGCGGGAGTGAAGGGCGGGGAGCTGTTTTTT
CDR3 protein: CASSFRAGVKGGELFF

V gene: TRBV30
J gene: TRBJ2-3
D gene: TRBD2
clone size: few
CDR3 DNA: TGTGCCTGGTACCATATACTAGCGGGCCCTAGCACAGATACGCAGTATTTT
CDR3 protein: CAWYHILAGPSTDTQYF

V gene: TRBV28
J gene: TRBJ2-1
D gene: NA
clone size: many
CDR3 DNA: TGTGCCAGCGCTCCCCCCGGAGGGAGGACCTACAATGAGCAGTTCTTC
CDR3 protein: CASAPPGGRTYNEQFF

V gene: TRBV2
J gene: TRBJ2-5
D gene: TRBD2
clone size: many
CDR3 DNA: TGTGCCAGCAGGCCGACTAGCGGGAGCGAGACCCAGTACTTC
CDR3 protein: CASRPTSGSETQYF

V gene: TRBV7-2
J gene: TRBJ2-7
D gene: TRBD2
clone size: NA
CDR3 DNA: TGTGCCAGCAGCTTGAACGGGAGGAGCTCCTACGAGCAGTACTTC
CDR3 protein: CASSLNGRSSYEQYF

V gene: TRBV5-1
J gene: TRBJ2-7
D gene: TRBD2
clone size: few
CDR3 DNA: TGCGCCAGCAGCTTCTTACCCGGGGGGGACCGAGCCTACGAGCAGTACTTC
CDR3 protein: CASSFLPGGDRAYEQYF